The clone carrying this T cell receptor (beta chain) was seen a single time. This entry belongs to a study of blood T cell repertoires in COVID-19. Study in general: Acute and convalescent COVID-19 samples came from the United States, Italy and Spain. T cells, B-cell-depleted T cells, or PBMCs supplied cDNA or gDNA.

Per the original data handling: Amplification of reference gene primers was used by the study to estimate nucleated cell counts. The table came from immunoSEQ multiplex PCR; TCRdb's copy has only in-frame clones and leaves some out. V, J and clone size were drawn from that table, and D and trimming were deduced from the DNA. The sample yields 130,000 or so clones, 80% to 90% seen once. The germline CDR1 and CDR2 sequences are SGHDT and YYEEEE. V was pared by 3 bases and J by 3 bases, with 13 bases between. The CDR3 consists of 15 residues. The gene calls are TRBV5-6 and TRBJ2-1; possible D gene TRBD1, 6 bases. The sequence came from a woman aged 45-65 years with acute or convalescent COVID-19. The material sequenced was peripheral blood. In nucleotides, the CDR3 is TGTGCCAGCAGCTCCCGACAGGTGGGCTACAATGAGCAGTTCTTC. Amino acids: CASSSRQVGYNEQFF. Together with reference TRBV5-6 and TRBJ2-1, the CDR3 gives the full variable domain: DAGVTQSPTHLIKTRGQQVTLRCSPKSGHDTVSWYQQALGQGPQFIFQYYEEEERQRGNFPDRFSGHQFPNYSSELNVNALLLGDSALYLCASSSRQVGYNEQFFGPGTRLTVL.